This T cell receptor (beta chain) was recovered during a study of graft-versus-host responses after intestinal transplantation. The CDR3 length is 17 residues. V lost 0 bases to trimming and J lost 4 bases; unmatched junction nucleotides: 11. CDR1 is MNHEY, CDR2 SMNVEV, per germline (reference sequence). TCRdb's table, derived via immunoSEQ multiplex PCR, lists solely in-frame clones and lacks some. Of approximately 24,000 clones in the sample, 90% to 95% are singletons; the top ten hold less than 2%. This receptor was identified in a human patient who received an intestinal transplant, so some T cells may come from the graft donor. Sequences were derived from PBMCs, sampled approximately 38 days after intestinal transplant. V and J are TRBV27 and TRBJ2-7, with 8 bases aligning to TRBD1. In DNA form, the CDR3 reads TGTGCCAGCAGTTTATCCGTGTGGGCAGGGGGCAGGTACGAGCAGTACTTC. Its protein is CASSLSVWAGGRYEQYF.